This TCR beta chain is drawn from a study of blood T cell repertoires in COVID-19. About the study: Sample material is recorded as cDNA or gDNA derived from T cells, B-cell-depleted T cells, or PBMCs.

The study recruited people aged roughly 18 to 100 years across 24 US areas. Participants were placed into cohorts based on the clinical history they reported. Donors in Cohort 3 who had recovered were those with two negative PCRs, healthcare professional clearance, or resolution of their symptoms. The CDR3 runs to 14 residues. The germline V and J ends were trimmed by 4 bases and 0 bases, with 9 bases remaining between them. Looked up from germline, CDR1 is MNHEY and CDR2 is SVGAGI. The method was immunoSEQ multiplex PCR; TCRdb's version includes in-frame clones alone and lacks a portion of them. The table has more than 350,000 clones, approximately 92% seen once.

This TCR was sampled from a man between 18 and 35 years old who had recovered from COVID-19. Sequenced sample: PBMCs or T cells enriched from blood (not recorded which). The genes are TRBV6-5 and TRBJ1-1; no clear D gene. The CDR3 region has the DNA TGTGCCAGCAGTTTTACCCGGTTGAACACTGAAGCTTTCTTT. Translating gives CASSFTRLNTEAFF.